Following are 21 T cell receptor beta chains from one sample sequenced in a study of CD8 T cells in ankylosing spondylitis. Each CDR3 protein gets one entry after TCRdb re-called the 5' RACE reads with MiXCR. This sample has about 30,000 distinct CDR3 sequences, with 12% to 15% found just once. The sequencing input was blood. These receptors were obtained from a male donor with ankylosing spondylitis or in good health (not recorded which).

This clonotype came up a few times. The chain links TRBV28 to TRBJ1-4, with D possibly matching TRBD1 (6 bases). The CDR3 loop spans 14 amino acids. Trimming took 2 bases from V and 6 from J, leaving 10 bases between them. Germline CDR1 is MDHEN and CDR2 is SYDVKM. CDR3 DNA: TGTGCCAGCAGTTTAGGAGGGGGATATGAAAAACTGTTTTTT. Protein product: CASSLGGGYEKLFF. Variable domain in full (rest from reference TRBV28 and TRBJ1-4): DVKVTQSSRYLVKRTGEKVFLECVQDMDHENMFWYRQDPGLGLRLIYFSYDVKMKEKGDIPEGYSVSREKKERFSLILESASTNQTSMYLCASSLGGGYEKLFFGSGTQLSVL.

DNA for the CDR3: TGTGCCAGCAGCTCGTGGGGGGGATTTTCGACAGATACGCAGTATTTT. It specifies CASSSWGGFSTDTQYF. This chain links TRBV9 with TRBJ2-3; 7 bases are shared with TRBD2. V shed 4 bases and J 3 bases; nucleotides not matched to a gene: 11. Germline CDR1 SGDLS, CDR2 YYNGEE. The CDR3 has 16 amino acids.

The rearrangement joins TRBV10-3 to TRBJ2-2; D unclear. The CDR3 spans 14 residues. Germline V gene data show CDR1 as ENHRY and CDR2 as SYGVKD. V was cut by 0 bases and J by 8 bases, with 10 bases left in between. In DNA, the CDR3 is TGTGCCATCAGTGAGTCTTTGTCGTCTGGGGAGCTGTTTTTT. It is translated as CAISESLSSGELFF.

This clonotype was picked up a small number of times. CDR3 loop: CSARIPAALAGDTQYF. In nucleotides, the CDR3 is TGCAGTGCTAGAATCCCGGCTGCGCTAGCCGGAGATACGCAGTATTTT. The genes are TRBV20-1 and TRBJ2-3; D possibly corresponds to TRBD2 (5 bases). This CDR3 spans 16 amino acids. The ends were cut back, 2 bases at V and 5 bases at J, with 20 bases in the middle. Per the germline V gene, CDR1 is DFQATT and CDR2 is SNEGSKA (reference sequence).

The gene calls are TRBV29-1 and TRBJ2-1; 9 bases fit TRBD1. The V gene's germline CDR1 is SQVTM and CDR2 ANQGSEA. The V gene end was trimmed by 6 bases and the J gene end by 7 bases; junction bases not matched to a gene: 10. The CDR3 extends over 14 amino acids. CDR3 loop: CSVTGGKALNEQFF. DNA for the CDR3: TGCAGCGTCACAGGGGGCAAGGCTTTGAATGAGCAGTTCTTC.

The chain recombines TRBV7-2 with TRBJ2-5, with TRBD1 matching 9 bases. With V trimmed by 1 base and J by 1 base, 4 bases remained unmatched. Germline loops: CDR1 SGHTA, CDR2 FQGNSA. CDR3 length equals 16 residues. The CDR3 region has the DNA TGTGCCAGCAGCTTAGGAGGGACAGGGTCCCAAGAGACCCAGTACTTC. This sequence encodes CASSLGGTGSQETQYF.

CDR3 DNA sequence: TGCGCCAGCAGCTTTAACCCAGGGGCTGGCGCTGAAGCTTTCTTT. Amino acid sequence: CASSFNPGAGAEAFF. The chain links TRBV5-1 to TRBJ1-1; tentatively, D is TRBD1 (6 bases). V lost 2 bases, J lost 6 bases, and 17 bases lay in between. This CDR3 has 15 residues. Germline CDR1 is SGHRS and CDR2 is YFSETQ. Drawing the rest from reference TRBV5-1 and TRBJ1-1, the complete variable domain is KAGVTQTPRYLIKTRGQQVTLSCSPISGHRSVSWYQQTPGQGLQFLFEYFSETQRNKGNFPGRFSGRQFSNSRSEMNVSTLELGDSALYLCASSFNPGAGAEAFFGQGTRLTVV.

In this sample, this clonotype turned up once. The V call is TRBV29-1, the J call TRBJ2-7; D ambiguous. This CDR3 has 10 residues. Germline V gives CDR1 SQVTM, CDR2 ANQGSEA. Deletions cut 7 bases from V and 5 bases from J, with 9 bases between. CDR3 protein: CSGLQDEQYF. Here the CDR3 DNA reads TGCAGCGGCCTCCAGGACGAGCAGTACTTC.

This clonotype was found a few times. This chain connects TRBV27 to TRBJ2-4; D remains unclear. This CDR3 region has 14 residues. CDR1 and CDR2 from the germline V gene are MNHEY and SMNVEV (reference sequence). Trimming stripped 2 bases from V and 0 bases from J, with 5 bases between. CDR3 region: CASSLTVAKNIQYF. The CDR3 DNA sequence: TGTGCCAGCAGTTTAACGGTAGCCAAAAACATTCAGTACTTC.

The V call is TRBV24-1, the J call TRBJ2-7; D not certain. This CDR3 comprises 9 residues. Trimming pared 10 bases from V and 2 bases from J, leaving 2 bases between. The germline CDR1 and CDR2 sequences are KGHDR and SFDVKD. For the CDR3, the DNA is TGTGCCACAACCTACGAGCAGTACGTC. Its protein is CATTYEQYV.

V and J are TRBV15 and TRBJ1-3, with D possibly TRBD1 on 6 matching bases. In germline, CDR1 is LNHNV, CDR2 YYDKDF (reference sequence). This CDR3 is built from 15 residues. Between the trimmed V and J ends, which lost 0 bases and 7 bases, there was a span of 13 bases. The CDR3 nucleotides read TGTGCCACCAGCAGAGAGCGGGGGCCATGGAACACCATATATTTT. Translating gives CATSRERGPWNTIYF.

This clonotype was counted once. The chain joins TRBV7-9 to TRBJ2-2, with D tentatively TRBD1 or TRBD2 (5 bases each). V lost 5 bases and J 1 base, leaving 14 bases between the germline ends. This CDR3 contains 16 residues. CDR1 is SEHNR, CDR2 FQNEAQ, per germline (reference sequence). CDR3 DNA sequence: TGTGCCAGCAGCCCTCAGGGACGGTTGAACACCGGGGAGCTGTTTTTT. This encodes CASSPQGRLNTGELFF.

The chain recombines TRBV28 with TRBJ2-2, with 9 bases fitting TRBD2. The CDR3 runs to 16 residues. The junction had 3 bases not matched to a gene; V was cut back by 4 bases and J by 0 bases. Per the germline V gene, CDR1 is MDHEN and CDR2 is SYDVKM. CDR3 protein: CASSSAGGSNTGELFF. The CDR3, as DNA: TGTGCCAGCAGTTCGGCGGGGGGGTCGAACACCGGGGAGCTGTTTTTT.

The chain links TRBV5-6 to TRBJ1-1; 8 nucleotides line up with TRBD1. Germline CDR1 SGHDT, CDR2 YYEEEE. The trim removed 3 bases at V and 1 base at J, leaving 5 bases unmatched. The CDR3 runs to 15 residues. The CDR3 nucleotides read TGTGCCAGCAGCTCTAACAGGGGGGGGAACACTGAAGCTTTCTTT. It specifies CASSSNRGGNTEAFF.

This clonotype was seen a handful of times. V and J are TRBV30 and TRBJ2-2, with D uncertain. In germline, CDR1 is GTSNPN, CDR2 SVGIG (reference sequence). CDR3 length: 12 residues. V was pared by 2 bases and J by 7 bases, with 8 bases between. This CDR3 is CAWSRVVGELFF. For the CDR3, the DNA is TGTGCCTGGAGTCGGGTTGTCGGGGAGCTGTTTTTT.

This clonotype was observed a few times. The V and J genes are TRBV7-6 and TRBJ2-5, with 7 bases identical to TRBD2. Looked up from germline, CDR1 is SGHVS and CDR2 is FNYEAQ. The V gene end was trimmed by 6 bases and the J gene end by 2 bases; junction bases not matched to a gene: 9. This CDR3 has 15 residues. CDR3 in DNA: TGTGCCAGCAGTTGGAGACTAGCCGCACAAGAGACCCAGTACTTC. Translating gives CASSWRLAAQETQYF.

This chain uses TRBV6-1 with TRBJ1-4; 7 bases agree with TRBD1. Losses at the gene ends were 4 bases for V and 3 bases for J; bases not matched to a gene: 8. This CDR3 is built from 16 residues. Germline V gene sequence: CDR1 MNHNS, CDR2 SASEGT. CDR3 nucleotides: TGTGCCAGCAGTGGCCACCGGGACAGACCTAATGAAAAACTGTTTTTT. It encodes CASSGHRDRPNEKLFF.

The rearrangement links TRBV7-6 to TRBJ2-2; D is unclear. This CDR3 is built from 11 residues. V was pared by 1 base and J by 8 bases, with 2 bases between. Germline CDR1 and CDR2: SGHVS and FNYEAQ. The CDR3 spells CASSLDGELFF. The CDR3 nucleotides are TGTGCCAGCAGCTTAGATGGGGAGCTGTTTTTT.

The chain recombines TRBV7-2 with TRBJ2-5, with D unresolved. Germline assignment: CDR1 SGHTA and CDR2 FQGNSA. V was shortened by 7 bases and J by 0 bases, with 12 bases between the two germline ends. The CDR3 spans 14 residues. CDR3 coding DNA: TGTGCCAGCACCCTAGTTGAGTACCAAGAGACCCAGTACTTC. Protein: CASTLVEYQETQYF.

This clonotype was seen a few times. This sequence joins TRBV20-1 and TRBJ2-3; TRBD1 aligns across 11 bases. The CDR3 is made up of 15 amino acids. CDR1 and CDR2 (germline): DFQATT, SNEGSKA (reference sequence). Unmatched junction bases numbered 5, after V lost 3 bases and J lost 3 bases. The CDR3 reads CSARSGQGATDTQYF. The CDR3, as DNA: TGCAGTGCTAGGAGCGGACAGGGGGCTACAGATACGCAGTATTTT.

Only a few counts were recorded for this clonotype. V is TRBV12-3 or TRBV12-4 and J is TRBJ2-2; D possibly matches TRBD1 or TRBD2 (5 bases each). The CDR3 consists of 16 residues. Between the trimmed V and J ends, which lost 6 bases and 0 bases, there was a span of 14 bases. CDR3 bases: TGTGCCAGCAGCCCGGGACGAAGAACGAACACCGGGGAGCTGTTTTTT. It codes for CASSPGRRTNTGELFF.